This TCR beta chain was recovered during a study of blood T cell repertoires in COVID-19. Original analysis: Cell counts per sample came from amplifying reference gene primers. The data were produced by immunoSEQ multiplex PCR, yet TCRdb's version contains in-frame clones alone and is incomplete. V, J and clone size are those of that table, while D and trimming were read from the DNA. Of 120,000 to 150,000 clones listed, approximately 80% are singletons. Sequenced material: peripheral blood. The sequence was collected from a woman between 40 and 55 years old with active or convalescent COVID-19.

The CDR3 loop reads CASSERRAGVGSPLHF. CDR3 nucleotides: TGTGCCAGCAGTGAGAGGAGGGCTGGTGTCGGGTCACCCCTCCACTTT. The rearrangement links TRBV2 to TRBJ1-6, with unresolved D. Germline V gene sequence: CDR1 SNHLY, CDR2 FYNNEI. The CDR3 covers 16 residues. Between the trimmed V and J ends, which lost 3 bases and 10 bases, there was a span of 19 bases.